Below are 21 T cell receptor beta chains sequenced from a single sample in a study of OX40 agonist ivuxolimab in advanced cancers. Libraries were prepared by immunoSEQ multiplex PCR; TCRdb keeps only in-frame clonotypes and omits some of them. The data contain 50,000 to 60,000 clones, about nine tenths of them seen just once; the ten biggest clones take up about 1.1%. The specimen comprised CD4+ or CD8+ T cells sorted from blood, sampled in a trial of the OX40 agonist ivuxolimab. These receptors were taken from an adult with an advanced solid tumor such as melanoma, head and neck, liver or kidney cancer.

This sequence joins TRBV27 and TRBJ2-7, with TRBD1 matching 7 bases. This CDR3 spans 17 amino acids. Germline V gives CDR1 MNHEY, CDR2 SMNVEV (reference sequence). V was pared by 6 bases and J by 0 bases, with 14 bases of the junction left unmatched. The CDR3 loop is CASRSSNRGMNSYEQYF. The DNA of the CDR3 is TGTGCCAGCAGGAGTTCCAACAGGGGAATGAACTCCTACGAGCAGTACTTC.

This rearrangement joins TRBV7-2 to TRBJ2-3; tentatively, D is TRBD1 or TRBD2 (6 bases each). This CDR3 contains 17 residues. The ends were cut back, 3 bases at V and 2 bases at J, with 18 bases in the middle. Germline CDR1 is SGHTA and CDR2 is FQGNSA. CDR3: CASSLETGAGYTDTQYF. In DNA, the CDR3 is TGTGCCAGCAGCTTGGAGACGGGGGCCGGATACACAGATACGCAGTATTTT.

The chain joins TRBV5-1 to TRBJ2-7; TRBD2 aligns across 10 bases. The CDR3 is made up of 17 amino acids. CDR1 is SGHRS, CDR2 YFSETQ, per germline. V gave up 0 bases and J gave up 5 bases; unmatched junction bases: 11. The CDR3 reads CASSLALASGSQDEQYF. CDR3 sequence (DNA): TGCGCCAGCAGCTTGGCTTTGGCTAGCGGGAGTCAGGACGAGCAGTACTTC.

The chain is built from TRBV19 and TRBJ2-7; 7 bases map to TRBD2. J gave up 0 bases and V 3 bases, and 2 bases lay outside the gene matches. Per the germline V gene, CDR1 is LNHDA and CDR2 is SQIVND (reference sequence). There are 14 residues in the CDR3. The CDR3 region has the DNA TGTGCCAGTAGTATGGGGGGGAGCTCCTACGAGCAGTACTTC. It is translated as CASSMGGSSYEQYF.

V gene TRBV11-1 combines with J gene TRBJ2-7; perhaps TRBD2 as D (6 bases). This CDR3 is built from 16 residues. Per the germline V gene, CDR1 is SGHAT and CDR2 is FQDESV (reference sequence). Trimming removed 2 bases at V and 7 bases at J, with 21 bases between. The CDR3 DNA sequence: TGTGCCAGCAGCTTAAACCTGGACGGCTCGGGGGTTGAGCAGTACTTC. Translation gives CASSLNLDGSGVEQYF.

This chain uses TRBV19 with TRBJ2-1; D uncertain. V lost 6 bases to trimming and J lost 1 base, with 7 bases between them. This CDR3 spans 13 amino acids. The germline gives CDR1 LNHDA, CDR2 SQIVND (reference sequence). As DNA, the CDR3 is TGTGCCAGTAGGGCAGATTCCTACAATGAGCAGTTCTTC. This gives the protein CASRADSYNEQFF. Together with reference TRBV19 and TRBJ2-1, the CDR3 gives the full variable domain: DGGITQSPKYLFRKEGQNVTLSCEQNLNHDAMYWYRQDPGQGLRLIYYSQIVNDFQKGDIAEGYSVSREKKESFPLTVTSAQKNPTAFYLCASRADSYNEQFFGPGTRLTVL.

This chain links TRBV5-4 with TRBJ2-5; 12 nucleotides agree with TRBD2. Germline CDR1 SGHNT, CDR2 YYREEE (reference sequence). The CDR3 consists of 15 residues. Trimming cost V 2 bases and J 3 bases; bases outside gene matches: 2. The CDR3 DNA follows: TGTGCCAGCAGCTTCCTAGCGGGAGGGGAAGAGACCCAGTACTTC. Encoded protein: CASSFLAGGEETQYF.

The V call is TRBV6-6, the J call TRBJ2-7; TRBD2 agrees at 8 bases. This CDR3 comprises 14 residues. J lost 3 bases, V lost 6 bases, and 7 bases had no gene match. Germline V lookup: CDR1 MNHNY, CDR2 SVGAGI (reference sequence). The CDR3 DNA reads TGTGCCAGCAGAACTAGCGGAAAGTTCTACGAGCAGTACTTC. Its translation: CASRTSGKFYEQYF.

The genes are TRBV7-3 and TRBJ2-4; tentatively, D is TRBD1 or TRBD2 (5 bases each). Trimming pared 2 bases from V and 1 base from J, leaving 21 bases between. The length of the CDR3 is 19 residues. Germline values: CDR1 SGHTA, CDR2 FQGTGA. CDR3 nucleotides: TGTGCCAGCAGCTTATTAAACACGGGCCTCGAGGGGGCCAAAAACATTCAGTACTTC. It is translated as CASSLLNTGLEGAKNIQYF.

This chain links TRBV2 with TRBJ2-7, with D unclear. The V end lost 3 bases, the J end lost 4 bases, and 16 bases lay between the germline ends. This CDR3 has 15 amino acids. Looked up from germline, CDR1 is SNHLY and CDR2 is FYNNEI. The CDR3 spells CASSERSWASYEQYF. The CDR3 DNA follows: TGTGCCAGCAGTGAGCGATCGTGGGCGTCTTACGAGCAGTACTTC.

J is TRBJ2-1 and V is TRBV7-3; weak D call: TRBD2 (5 bases). The germline V gene encodes CDR1 SGHTA and CDR2 FQGTGA. CDR3 size: 13 residues. V shed 5 bases and J shed 10 bases, with 15 bases lying between them. This chain's CDR3 is CASSLRAGEEQFF. CDR3 nucleotide sequence: TGTGCCAGCAGCCTCCGGGCGGGTGAGGAGCAGTTCTTC. Complete variable domain (other parts from reference TRBV7-3 and TRBJ2-1): GAGVSQTPSNKVTEKGKYVELRCDPISGHTALYWYRQSLGQGPEFLIYFQGTGAADDSGLPNDRFFAVRPEGSVSTLKIQRTERGDSAVYLCASSLRAGEEQFFGPGTRLTVL.

The rearrangement uses TRBV15 and TRBJ2-6; the D is unclear. V lost 0 bases to trimming and J lost 1 base, with 10 bases between them. The CDR3 totals 17 residues. CDR1 LNHNV and CDR2 YYDKDF come from the germline V gene (reference sequence). The CDR3 reads CATSREYTLSGANVLTF. CDR3 DNA sequence: TGTGCCACCAGCAGAGAATATACCCTTTCTGGGGCCAACGTCCTGACTTTC.

The chain employs TRBV7-9 and TRBJ2-7, with D perhaps matching TRBD2 (5 bases). The CDR3 contains 15 residues. Germline CDR1 and CDR2: SEHNR and FQNEAQ (reference sequence). Trimming stripped 5 bases from V and 1 base from J, with 15 bases between. CDR3 region: CASSPSGRRSYEQYF. The CDR3 coding sequence is TGTGCCAGCAGCCCCTCGGGGAGAAGATCCTACGAGCAGTACTTC.

The chain recombines TRBV28 with TRBJ1-2, with a tentative D call TRBD1 (5 bases). CDR3 length: 13 residues. Germline values: CDR1 MDHEN, CDR2 SYDVKM. Trimming left V 6 bases short and J 8 bases short, with 16 bases between. The CDR3 protein is CASSSSWGVGYTF. CDR3 DNA: TGTGCCAGCAGCTCGTCATGGGGCGTAGGCTACACCTTC.

The genes are TRBV9 and TRBJ2-3; 8 bases fit TRBD1. Germline V gives CDR1 SGDLS, CDR2 YYNGEE. The CDR3 spans 15 residues. Trimming cost V 0 bases and J 6 bases; bases outside gene matches: 6. The CDR3 DNA reads as TGTGCCAGCAGCGTAGAGACAGGGGTTGGGGATACGCAGTATTTT. Protein sequence: CASSVETGVGDTQYF.

The chain has TRBV5-4 and TRBJ2-2; D is unresolved. V was pared by 0 bases and J by 0 bases, with 6 bases between. CDR3 length: 15 amino acids. Germline CDR1 reads SGHNT; CDR2 reads YYREEE (reference sequence). The CDR3 here is CASSLGRTNTGELFF. CDR3 DNA: TGTGCCAGCAGCTTGGGACGGACGAACACCGGGGAGCTGTTTTTT.

The V call is TRBV2, the J call TRBJ2-2, with D perhaps TRBD2 (7 bases). V was trimmed by 8 bases and J by 3 bases, leaving 19 bases between them. Per the germline V gene, CDR1 is SNHLY and CDR2 is FYNNEI. The CDR3 is 16 amino acids. The CDR3 bases are TGTGCCAGCTTAGGGGGGGCGGGAGTGTACACCGGGGAGCTGTTTTTT. This translates into CASLGGAGVYTGELFF.

The chain is built from TRBV2 and TRBJ2-5; maybe TRBD2 (5 bases). The CDR3 loop spans 16 amino acids. With 4 bases removed from V and 2 bases from J, the gap between germline ends came to 17 bases. CDR1 SNHLY and CDR2 FYNNEI come from the germline V gene. The CDR3 DNA follows: TGTGCCAGCAGTGGTCTAGGACTCGGGAATCAAGAGACCCAGTACTTC. This sequence encodes CASSGLGLGNQETQYF.

The chain combines TRBV7-2 with TRBJ2-4, with D possibly TRBD1 on 5 matching bases. CDR1 is SGHTA, CDR2 FQGNSA, per germline. Trimming cost V 1 base and J 12 bases, with 13 bases left between them. CDR3 length: 13 residues. The DNA of the CDR3 is TGTGCCAGCAGCTTAGGCAGTCCAGGGCCTCAGTACTTC. Its translation: CASSLGSPGPQYF.

J is TRBJ1-1 and V is TRBV7-9; perhaps TRBD1 as D (6 bases). Germline CDR1 and CDR2: SEHNR and FQNEAQ (reference sequence). V was pared by 5 bases and J by 0 bases, with 22 bases between. CDR3 length equals 18 residues. CDR3 sequence: CASSPPYGRGLMNTEAFF. CDR3 bases: TGTGCCAGCAGCCCGCCCTATGGCAGGGGCCTTATGAACACTGAAGCTTTCTTT.

The chain joins TRBV19 to TRBJ1-1; TRBD1 might be the D (5 bases). The germline gives CDR1 LNHDA, CDR2 SQIVND (reference sequence). The CDR3 is 13 residues long. The germline V and J ends were trimmed by 3 bases and 2 bases, with 7 bases remaining between them. The CDR3 sequence is CASSIDSNTEAFF. The CDR3 DNA sequence: TGTGCCAGTAGTATTGACAGCAACACTGAAGCTTTCTTT.